This TCR beta chain was documented in a study of T-cell reconstitution after alpha-beta-depleted transplantation in children. Study-wide results and caveats: A year post-transplant, T-cell counts and diversity derived mostly from newly produced T cells. Reported findings indicate that, about two months after transplant, alpha-beta T cells came from several hundred expanded clones, which were derived from non-depleted graft cells. Some patients' high day-60 TCRbeta diversity was traced to surviving recipient T cells and thymic progenitors.

Trimming pared 1 base from V and 2 bases from J, leaving 12 bases between. CDR1 is SGHTA, CDR2 FQGTGA, per germline. This CDR3 has 16 residues. A TCRbeta library incorporating unique molecular identifiers was prepared. MiXCR, run by TCRdb on the PCR reads, gives a single entry per CDR3 protein. Of about a million distinct CDR3 sequences listed, about 26% are singletons. This clonotype was seen a few times. Its antigen is as yet unknown. The chain carries TRBV7-3 and TRBJ2-1, with D possibly TRBD2 on 7 matching bases. The sequence came from a boy younger than two who had a stem cell transplant for SCID, so the T cells may come from the graft donor. The starting material was PBMCs, mostly from graft donor cells, obtained 360 days after TCRalphabeta/CD19-depleted stem cell transplant. The DNA of the CDR3 is TGTGCCAGCAGCTTAATAGGGGGGGACACCTACAATGAGCAGTTCTTC. Its protein is CASSLIGGDTYNEQFF.